The present entry profiles one T cell receptor beta chain with its context. Its antigen is as yet unknown. Assay used: immunoSEQ multiplex PCR; TCRdb lists only in-frame clones, some missing. The sample has around 140,000 clones, 89% seen once. The data are from a study of T cell responses to AZD1222 COVID-19 vaccine. Regarding the study as a whole: Repertoire sampling occurred only after the peak T cell response. White British donors predominated, females outnumbered males, and clonal diversity was possibly underestimated. Reports say nearly half of spike-specific TCRs go after unmutated variant regions.

V lost 1 base to trimming and J lost 5 bases; unmatched junction nucleotides: 9. Germline values: CDR1 SGHVS, CDR2 FQNEAQ. The CDR3 is made up of 17 amino acids. Sequenced material: peripheral blood, taken on day 0 of AZD1222 vaccination. The sequence was obtained from an adult in good health. The genes are TRBV7-8 and TRBJ2-1; the match to TRBD1 covers 9 bases. For the CDR3, the DNA is TGTGCCAGCAGCTTAGTGGCCGGGACAGGGCCAAACAATGAGCAGTTCTTC. Amino acids: CASSLVAGTGPNNEQFF.